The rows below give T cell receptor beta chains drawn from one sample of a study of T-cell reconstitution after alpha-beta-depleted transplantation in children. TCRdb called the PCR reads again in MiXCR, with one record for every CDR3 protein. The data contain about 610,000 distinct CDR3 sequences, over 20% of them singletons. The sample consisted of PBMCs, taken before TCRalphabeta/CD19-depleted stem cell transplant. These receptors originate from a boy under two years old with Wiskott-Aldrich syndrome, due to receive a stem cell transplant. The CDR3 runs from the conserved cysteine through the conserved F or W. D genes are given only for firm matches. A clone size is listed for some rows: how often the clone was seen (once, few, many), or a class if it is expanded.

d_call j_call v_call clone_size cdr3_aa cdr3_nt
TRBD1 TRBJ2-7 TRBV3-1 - CASSPGTGYPAGYEQYF TGTGCCAGCAGCCCCGGGACAGGGTATCCGGCCGGCTACGAGCAGTACTTC
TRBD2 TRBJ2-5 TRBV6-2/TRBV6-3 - CASLLAGAETQYF TGTGCCAGCTTGTTAGCGGGAGCGGAGACCCAGTACTTC
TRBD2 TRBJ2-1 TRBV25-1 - CASGGLAGNEQFF TGTGCCAGCGGGGGACTAGCGGGAAATGAGCAGTTCTTC
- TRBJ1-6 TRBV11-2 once CASSFRPGRDSPLHF TGTGCCAGCAGCTTTCGTCCGGGCAGGGATTCACCCCTCCACTTT
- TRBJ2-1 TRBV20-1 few CSARDLEKGNEQFF TGCAGTGCTAGAGACCTGGAAAAGGGCAATGAGCAGTTCTTC
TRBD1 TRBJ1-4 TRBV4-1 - CASSQTGATNEKLFF TGCGCCAGCAGCCAGACAGGGGCCACTAATGAAAAACTGTTTTTT
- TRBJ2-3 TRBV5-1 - CASSLVMGNTDTQYF TGCGCCAGCAGCTTGGTTATGGGGAACACAGATACGCAGTATTTT
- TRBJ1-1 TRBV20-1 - CSARPIGGGAGTEAFF TGCAGTGCTAGGCCTATAGGTGGGGGGGCGGGCACTGAAGCTTTCTTT
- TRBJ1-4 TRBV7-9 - CASSLVIATNEKLF TGTGCCAGCAGCTTAGTGATTGCAACTAATGAAAAACTGTTT
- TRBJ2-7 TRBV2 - CASKLQGPSYEQYF TGTGCCAGCAAATTGCAGGGGCCCTCCTACGAGCAGTACTTC
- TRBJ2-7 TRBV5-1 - CASSTSGLSSYEQYF TGCGCCAGCAGCACCAGCGGACTCAGCTCCTACGAGCAGTACTTC
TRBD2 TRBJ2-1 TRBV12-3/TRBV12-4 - CASSFPLGTSGNNEQFF TGTGCCAGCAGTTTTCCTCTGGGCACTAGCGGAAACAATGAGCAGTTCTTC
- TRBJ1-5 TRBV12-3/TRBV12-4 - CASNPDWPNQPQHF TGTGCCAGCAATCCGGACTGGCCCAATCAGCCCCAGCATTTT
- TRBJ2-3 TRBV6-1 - CASSVERGTDTQYF TGTGCCAGCAGTGTAGAACGGGGCACAGATACGCAGTATTTT
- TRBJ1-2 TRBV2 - CASNHIGQYYGYTF TGTGCCAGCAATCATATCGGACAGTACTATGGCTACACCTTC
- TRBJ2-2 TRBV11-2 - CASSHNGGEAGWAGELFF TGTGCCAGCAGCCACAACGGAGGGGAGGCGGGTTGGGCCGGGGAGCTGTTTTTT
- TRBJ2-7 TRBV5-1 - CASSWERTAYEQYF TGCGCCAGCAGCTGGGAGAGGACAGCCTACGAGCAGTACTTC
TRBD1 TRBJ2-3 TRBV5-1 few CASSPEPTGGSGDTQYF TGCGCCAGCAGCCCTGAACCGACAGGGGGCTCTGGAGATACGCAGTATTTT
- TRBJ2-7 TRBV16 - CASSLQIYEQYF TGTGCCAGCAGCCTCCAGATCTACGAGCAGTACTTC
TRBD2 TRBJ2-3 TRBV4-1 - CASSQEGGGFNTDTQYF TGCGCCAGCAGCCAAGAAGGCGGGGGATTCAACACAGATACGCAGTATTTT
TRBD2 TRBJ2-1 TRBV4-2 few CASREAGVTFNEQFF TGTGCCAGCCGGGAAGCGGGAGTGACCTTTAATGAGCAGTTCTTC
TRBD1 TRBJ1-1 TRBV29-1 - CSGYTTGRTEAFF TGCAGCGGGTATACGACAGGGCGGACTGAAGCTTTCTTT
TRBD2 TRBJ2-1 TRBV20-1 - CSASGWAGGDEQFF TGCAGTGCTAGTGGTTGGGCGGGAGGGGATGAGCAGTTCTTC
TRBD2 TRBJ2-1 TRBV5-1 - CASSWLAGGYNEQFF TGCGCCAGCAGTTGGCTAGCGGGAGGATACAATGAGCAGTTCTTC
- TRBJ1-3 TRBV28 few CAGGSSGNTIYF TGTGCCGGGGGGAGCTCTGGAAACACCATATATTTT
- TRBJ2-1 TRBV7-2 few CASSLRDTRWLDNEQFF TGTGCCAGCAGCTTACGGGACACCCGGTGGCTAGACAATGAGCAGTTCTTC
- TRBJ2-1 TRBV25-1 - CASSRGASGGSEQFF TGTGCCAGCAGCAGGGGGGCTAGCGGTGGAAGTGAGCAGTTCTTC
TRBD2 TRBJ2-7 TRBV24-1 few CATSDLITSGTYEQYF TGTGCCACCAGTGATTTAATTACTAGCGGGACCTACGAGCAGTACTTC
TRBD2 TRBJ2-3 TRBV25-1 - CASSVRLAGGQFADTQYF TGTGCCAGCAGTGTCCGACTAGCGGGAGGGCAGTTCGCAGATACGCAGTATTTT
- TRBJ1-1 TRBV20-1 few CSASVGVEAFF TGCAGTGCGTCCGTCGGGGTTGAAGCTTTCTTT
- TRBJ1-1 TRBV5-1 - CASKKGTGTEAFF TGCGCCAGCAAAAAGGGGACGGGGACTGAAGCTTTCTTT
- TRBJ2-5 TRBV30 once CAWSFLGAPRDQYF TGTGCCTGGAGTTTCTTAGGGGCCCCGAGGGACCAGTACTTC
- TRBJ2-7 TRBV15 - CATSRAGIYEQYF TGTGCCACCAGCAGAGCAGGGATCTACGAGCAGTACTTC
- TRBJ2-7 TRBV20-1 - CSAAGTYEQYF TGCAGTGCTGCCGGGACCTACGAGCAGTACTTC
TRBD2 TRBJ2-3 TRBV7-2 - CASSKTSGSGDTQYF TGTGCCAGCAGCAAGACTAGCGGGAGTGGAGATACGCAGTATTTT
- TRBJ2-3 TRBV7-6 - CASSFPGNADTQYF TGTGCCAGCAGCTTCCCGGGAAACGCAGATACGCAGTATTTT
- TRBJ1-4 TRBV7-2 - CASRFTGFLGEKLFF TGTGCCAGCAGATTTACAGGGTTCTTGGGCGAAAAACTGTTTTTT
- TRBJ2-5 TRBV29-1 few CSVASTVQETQYF TGCAGCGTCGCCTCGACAGTACAAGAGACCCAGTACTTC
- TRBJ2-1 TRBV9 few CASSVAGGISYNEQFF TGTGCCAGCAGCGTAGCGGGCGGGATTTCCTACAATGAGCAGTTCTTC
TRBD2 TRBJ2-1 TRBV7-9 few CASSSWGGTSSYNEQFF TGTGCCAGCAGCTCCTGGGGGGGAACGAGCTCCTACAATGAGCAGTTCTTC
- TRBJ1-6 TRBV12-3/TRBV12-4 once CASSLGPAYNSPLHF TGTGCCAGCAGTTTGGGACCGGCCTATAATTCACCCCTCCACTTT
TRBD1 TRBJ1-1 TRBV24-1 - CATRGQGTGEAFF TGTGCCACCAGGGGACAGGGGACGGGTGAAGCTTTCTTT
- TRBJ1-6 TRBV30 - CAWNQIHRAASSYNSPLHF TGTGCCTGGAACCAAATCCACCGGGCAGCCAGCTCCTATAATTCACCCCTCCACTTT
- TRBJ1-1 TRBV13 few CASSTYREYTEAFF TGTGCCAGCAGCACCTACCGAGAATACACTGAAGCTTTCTTT
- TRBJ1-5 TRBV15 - CATSRGGGTGNQPQHF TGTGCCACCAGCAGAGGCGGGGGAACTGGGAATCAGCCCCAGCATTTT
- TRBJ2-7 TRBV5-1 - CASSAAGTVPYEQYF TGCGCCAGCAGCGCGGCCGGGACTGTCCCCTACGAGCAGTACTTC
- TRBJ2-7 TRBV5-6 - CASSSKRRSSYEQYF TGTGCCAGCAGCTCGAAGCGTAGAAGCTCCTACGAGCAGTACTTC
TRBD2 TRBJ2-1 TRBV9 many CASSVIAGGVPNEQFF TGTGCCAGCAGCGTTATAGCGGGAGGGGTACCCAATGAGCAGTTCTTC
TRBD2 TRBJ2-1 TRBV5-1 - CASSLGASGAEQFF TGCGCCAGCAGCTTGGGGGCTAGCGGAGCCGAGCAGTTCTTC
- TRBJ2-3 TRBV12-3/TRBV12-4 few CASSLEGQTGDTQYF TGTGCCAGCAGTTTGGAGGGACAAACAGGAGATACGCAGTATTTT
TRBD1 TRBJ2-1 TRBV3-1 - CASSQGTGAHNEQFF TGTGCCAGCAGCCAAGGGACAGGGGCCCACAATGAGCAGTTCTTC
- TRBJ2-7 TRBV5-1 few CASSREGSYEQYF TGCGCCAGCAGCCGCGAGGGCTCCTACGAGCAGTACTTC
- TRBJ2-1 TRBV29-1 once CSAPGPTLNEQFF TGCAGCGCACCGGGACCCACACTCAATGAGCAGTTCTTC
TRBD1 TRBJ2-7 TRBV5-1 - CASRSGTGAYEQYF TGCGCCAGCAGGTCCGGGACAGGGGCTTACGAGCAGTACTTC
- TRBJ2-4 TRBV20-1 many CSASRLAKNIQYF TGCAGTGCTAGTAGACTAGCCAAAAACATTCAGTACTTC
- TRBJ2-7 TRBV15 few CATSREPGAGEQYF TGTGCCACCAGCAGAGAACCGGGAGCCGGCGAGCAGTACTTC
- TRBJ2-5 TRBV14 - CASSRVLYETQYF TGTGCCAGCAGCCGAGTACTGTACGAAACCCAGTACTTC
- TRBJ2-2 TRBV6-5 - CASSYSGEVNTGELFF TGTGCCAGCAGTTATAGTGGGGAAGTGAACACCGGGGAGCTGTTTTTT
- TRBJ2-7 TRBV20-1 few CSASRRGGGEQYF TGCAGTGCTAGTAGGAGAGGGGGGGGCGAGCAGTACTTC